The following is a T cell receptor beta chain sequence with its context. Its antigen is undetermined. CDR3 length: 15 residues. Trimming left V 5 bases short and J 0 bases short, with 10 bases between. In germline, CDR1 is SGHTA, CDR2 FQGNSA. Template switching, a step in the protocol, added a universal primer site, and cDNA carried unique molecular identifiers. TCRdb used MiXCR to reprocess the 5' RACE reads, holding one entry per CDR3 protein. The sample has hundreds of thousands of distinct CDR3 sequences; 9.4% are singletons. This sample is part of a study of identical twins. Study observations and caveats: Compared with unrelated sharing, twin-shared out-of-frame alpha sequences had more low-probability sequences. Cross-sectional statistical analysis was relied on for the conclusions, without the same donors being followed. The more abundant beta clonotypes in cord blood had fewer insertions, and memory repertoires did not show this.

The gene calls are TRBV7-2 and TRBJ2-2, with no clear D. This clonotype was sampled from a woman aged 18-29 years in good health. The sequenced material came from memory (CD45RO+) T cells sorted from blood. CDR3 sequence reads: CASSLGYANTGELFF. The CDR3 DNA reads TGTGCCAGCAGCCTAGGGTATGCGAACACCGGGGAGCTGTTTTTT.